A single sample gave rise to the 8 T cell receptor beta chains below, sequenced in a study of molecular identifiers for immune sequencing clone quantification. Each CDR3 protein gets one entry after TCRdb re-called the PCR reads with MiXCR. This table holds hundreds of thousands of distinct CDR3 sequences, 25% found once. Specimen: naive CD8+ T cells from blood, with Jurkat cell RNA spiked in. As for subset: FACS-sorted CD8+CD4-CCR7+CD45RA+ naive T cells. These receptors came from a human donor in good health. Some libraries in this study had Jurkat cell RNA spiked in.

A word on this clonotype: This may be a read error, as it is one base from a much larger clone. CDR3 residues: CSVEGGSKAGGPYEQYF. The CDR3 DNA reads as TGCAGCGTTGAGGGCGGATCGAAAGCGGGAGGGCCCTACGAGCAGTACTTC. The V and J genes are TRBV29-1 and TRBJ2-7; TRBD2 matches at 10 bases. This CDR3 contains 17 residues. CDR1 SQVTM and CDR2 ANQGSEA come from the germline V gene. Trimming took 3 bases from V and 2 from J; bases not matched to a gene: 13.

As regards this clonotype: This may be a read error, as it is one base from a much larger clone. CDR3 residues: CASSQLGQTTTYSYTF. For the CDR3, the DNA is TGTGCCAGCAGTCAACTGGGACAGACCACCACCTATAGCTACACCTTC. The chain has TRBV27 and TRBJ1-2; 7 bases agree with TRBD1. The CDR3 is 16 residues long. The germline V gene encodes CDR1 MNHEY and CDR2 SMNVEV (reference sequence).

This clonotype was picked up a small number of times. The V and J genes are TRBV7-9 and TRBJ1-5; 7 positions agree with TRBD1. The ends lost 4 bases at V and 2 bases at J; junction bases unmatched: 11. The CDR3 totals 17 residues. Germline lookup yields CDR1 SEHNR and CDR2 FQNEAQ (reference sequence). CDR3 bases: TGTGCCAGCAGCTGGGAGGGGGCAGCGGTGGGCAATCAGCCCCAGCATTTT. It yields the protein CASSWEGAAVGNQPQHF.

The genes are TRBV25-1 and TRBJ2-7; D may be TRBD1 or TRBD2 (6 bases each). The CDR3 covers 12 residues. Trimming stripped 6 bases from V and 3 bases from J, with 9 bases between. Germline assignment: CDR1 MGHDK and CDR2 SYGVNS. This CDR3 reads CASRRGDYEQYF. The CDR3 DNA follows: TGTGCCAGCAGGAGGGGGGACTACGAGCAGTACTTC.

The chain has TRBV3-1 and TRBJ2-7; the match to TRBD1 covers 7 bases. This CDR3 is 16 amino acids long. The J segment lost 2 bases and the V segment lost 3 bases, leaving 10 bases of the junction unmatched. CDR1 and CDR2 from the germline V gene are LGHDT and YNNKEL (reference sequence). The CDR3 is CASSQELTGQTYEQYF. The CDR3 DNA sequence: TGTGCCAGCAGCCAGGAACTGACGGGACAGACCTACGAGCAGTACTTC.

There are many counts of this clonotype. The chain combines TRBV6-2 or TRBV6-3 with TRBJ2-3; tentatively, D is TRBD2 (6 bases). This CDR3 is built from 14 residues. Germline CDR1 MNHEY, CDR2 SVGEGT. The germline V and J ends were trimmed by 5 bases and 6 bases, with 15 bases remaining between them. The CDR3 spells CASSVAGLYDTQYF. The CDR3 DNA sequence: TGTGCCAGCAGTGTTGCGGGATTATACGATACGCAGTATTTT.

In its sample, this clonotype was seen a few times. With a much larger clone just one base away, this may be a read error. V usage is TRBV30 and J usage is TRBJ2-3, with 7 bases lining up with TRBD1. Germline V CDR1 and CDR2: GTSNPN, SVGIG (reference sequence). V shed 8 bases, J shed 10 bases, and the junction held 12 bases outside the gene matches. This CDR3 spans 12 amino acids. The CDR3 is CAREPDRKAQYF. The CDR3 DNA reads as TGTGCCAGGGAACCGGACAGGAAAGCGCAGTATTTT.

This clonotype was seen more than once but under ten times. V usage is TRBV9 and J usage is TRBJ2-7; TRBD2 might be the D (5 bases). In germline, CDR1 is SGDLS, CDR2 YYNGEE. The CDR3 contains 15 residues. V lost 2 bases and J 0 bases, leaving 12 bases between the germline ends. The CDR3 nucleotides read TGTGCCAGCAGCGTCGGGCTAGCTTCCTCCTACGAGCAGTACTTC. This codes for CASSVGLASSYEQYF.